These 16 T cell receptor beta chains originate from one sample sequenced in a study of shared clonotypes between healthy human individuals (TCRdb year 2020). The library was prepared using the immunoSEQ multiplex PCR assay. TCRdb's version of the immuneACCESS table is confined to in-frame rearrangements and falls short of the full clone set. An unresolved V gene accounts for under half of the shortfall where checked; the remainder is of unknown origin. This sample holds around 550,000 clones; 95% to 97% were observed only once. The leading ten clones occupy under 0.06% of the sample. The sequenced material came from naive CD4+ T cells sorted from blood. The meaning of the sample's cell subset or site label: CD45RA+ positively selected. Receptors originate from a woman aged 30 to 39 in good health.

The chain joins TRBV5-1 to TRBJ2-2, with 8 bases identical to TRBD1. The V gene's germline CDR1 is SGHRS and CDR2 YFSETQ. The junction had 5 bases not matched to a gene; V was cut back by 3 bases and J by 4 bases. The CDR3 length is 15 residues. The DNA of the CDR3 is TGCGCCAGCAGCTCTACAGGGGGAGTCACCGGGGAGCTGTTTTTT. As protein: CASSSTGGVTGELFF. Full variable domain (missing parts from reference TRBV5-1 and TRBJ2-2): KAGVTQTPRYLIKTRGQQVTLSCSPISGHRSVSWYQQTPGQGLQFLFEYFSETQRNKGNFPGRFSGRQFSNSRSEMNVSTLELGDSALYLCASSSTGGVTGELFFGEGSRLTVL.

CDR3 region: CASSLRTSGVAPQETQYF. The CDR3 DNA reads as TGTGCCAGCTCACTGAGGACTAGCGGGGTCGCTCCCCAAGAGACCCAGTACTTC. The chain recombines TRBV18 with TRBJ2-5; 12 nucleotides agree with TRBD2. The CDR3 consists of 18 residues. Per the germline V gene, CDR1 is KGHSH and CDR2 is LQKENI. Trimming cost V 4 bases and J 1 base; bases outside gene matches: 10.

The J gene is TRBJ2-3, the V gene TRBV27; D unresolved. Per the germline V gene, CDR1 is MNHEY and CDR2 is SMNVEV (reference sequence). V lost 6 bases to trimming and J lost 2 bases, with 9 bases between them. The CDR3 consists of 13 residues. The CDR3 protein is CASRRLNTDTQYF. CDR3 DNA: TGTGCCAGCAGAAGACTGAACACAGATACGCAGTATTTT.

This chain links TRBV15 with TRBJ2-3, with 15 bases matching TRBD2. Germline V gene sequence: CDR1 LNHNV, CDR2 YYDKDF (reference sequence). J lost 7 bases, V lost 3 bases, and 8 bases had no gene match. The CDR3 totals 17 residues. The CDR3 DNA follows: TGTGCCACCAGCAGGAGTGGGACTAGCGGGAGGATGTATACGCAGTATTTT. Protein product: CATSRSGTSGRMYTQYF.

J is TRBJ1-1 and V is TRBV18; the match to TRBD1 covers 7 bases. The length of the CDR3 is 14 residues. V lost 5 bases, J lost 0 bases, and 3 bases stayed unmatched. Per the germline V gene, CDR1 is KGHSH and CDR2 is LQKENI. Written as DNA, the CDR3 is TGTGCCAGCTCAGGGGGACAGTTGAACACTGAAGCTTTCTTT. Protein product: CASSGGQLNTEAFF.

The chain recombines TRBV2 with TRBJ1-1; the D is unclear. The V gene lost 7 bases and the J gene lost 0 bases, with 15 bases spanning the gap. CDR1 and CDR2 from the germline V gene are SNHLY and FYNNEI. This CDR3 comprises 15 residues. The chain's CDR3 is CASTAETAMNTEAFF. The CDR3 coding sequence is TGTGCCAGCACGGCCGAGACCGCGATGAACACTGAAGCTTTCTTT.

The chain recombines TRBV6-6 with TRBJ1-1; D unresolved. The CDR3 is made up of 14 amino acids. CDR1 is MNHNY, CDR2 SVGAGI, per germline (reference sequence). The V and J ends lost 6 bases and 10 bases respectively, with 21 bases between them. CDR3 in DNA: TGTGCCAGCAGGTACACACTTTTGAAAAATGGAGCTTTCTTT. It codes for CASRYTLLKNGAFF.

This chain joins TRBV5-5 and TRBJ2-5, with TRBD1 as a possible D gene (6 bases). The CDR3 length is 14 residues. Trimming cost V 0 bases and J 2 bases, with 8 bases left between them. Germline V lookup: CDR1 SGHKS, CDR2 YYEKEE (reference sequence). The CDR3 DNA follows: TGTGCCAGCAGCTTGGACAGGGATCAAGAGACCCAGTACTTC. Residues: CASSLDRDQETQYF. The full variable domain, completed using reference TRBV5-5 and TRBJ2-5, is DAGVTQSPTHLIKTRGQQVTLRCSPISGHKSVSWYQQVLGQGPQFIFQYYEKEERGRGNFPDRFSARQFPNYSSELNVNALLLGDSALYLCASSLDRDQETQYFGPGTRLLVL.

Only one count was recorded for this clone. DNA for the CDR3: TGTGCCACCAGCAGAGAAGGGACAGGGTTATCCTACGAGCAGTACTTC. Its translation is CATSREGTGLSYEQYF. The V call is TRBV15, the J call TRBJ2-7, with 9 bases matching TRBD1. This CDR3 has 16 amino acids. The V gene's germline CDR1 is LNHNV and CDR2 YYDKDF (reference sequence). V shed 0 bases, J shed 1 base, and the junction held 4 bases outside the gene matches.

CDR3 sequence reads: CAWSDQNRGLAGQSSYNEQFF. CDR3 nucleotide sequence: TGTGCCTGGAGTGACCAGAACAGAGGACTAGCGGGACAAAGCTCCTACAATGAGCAGTTCTTC. The chain employs TRBV30 and TRBJ2-1; the match to TRBD2 covers 12 bases. V shed 1 base and J 0 bases; nucleotides not matched to a gene: 16. Germline V lookup: CDR1 GTSNPN, CDR2 SVGIG (reference sequence). The CDR3 has 21 residues.

J is TRBJ2-1 and V is TRBV25-1; 14 positions agree with TRBD2. Germline CDR1 is MGHDK and CDR2 is SYGVNS. V trimming: 3 bases; J trimming: 6 bases; junction bases outside the gene matches: 4. The length of the CDR3 is 16 residues. CDR3 amino acids: CASSDTGLAGGNEQFF. The CDR3 DNA follows: TGTGCCAGCAGTGATACCGGACTAGCGGGGGGCAATGAGCAGTTCTTC.

This clone was counted a few times. The chain is built from TRBV27 and TRBJ1-2; 7 nucleotides agree with TRBD1. Germline V lookup: CDR1 MNHEY, CDR2 SMNVEV (reference sequence). V dropped 5 bases and J dropped 3; count of bases not matched to a gene: 3. This CDR3 has 13 residues. The CDR3 DNA follows: TGTGCCAGCAGTCCACAGGGGTACTATGGCTACACCTTC. As protein: CASSPQGYYGYTF.

The chain has TRBV4-1 and TRBJ1-3; tentative D call: TRBD1 (5 bases). The CDR3 loop spans 15 amino acids. Germline V gives CDR1 MGHRA, CDR2 YSYEKL. V gave up 2 bases and J gave up 0 bases, with 8 bases separating them. The CDR3 region has the DNA TGCGCCAGCAGCCAACACAGGCTCTCTGGAAACACCATATATTTT. It specifies CASSQHRLSGNTIYF.

The count of this clone is one. This chain joins TRBV28 and TRBJ2-1; TRBD1 matches at 11 bases. Germline V gives CDR1 MDHEN, CDR2 SYDVKM. V shed 5 bases and J 1 base; nucleotides not matched to a gene: 10. This CDR3 is built from 18 residues. The DNA for the CDR3 is TGTGCCAGCAGTCCGGACAGGGGGCGTCGGAAGTCCTACAATGAGCAGTTCTTC. Its translation: CASSPDRGRRKSYNEQFF.

The chain recombines TRBV6-5 with TRBJ1-3; weak D call: TRBD1 (5 bases). Germline V gene data show CDR1 as MNHEY and CDR2 as SVGAGI. CDR3 length: 14 residues. V lost 5 bases, J lost 0 bases, and 8 bases lay in between. The CDR3 spells CASSTGFSGNTIYF. In DNA, the CDR3 is TGTGCCAGCAGTACAGGCTTCTCTGGAAACACCATATATTTT.

The V and J genes are TRBV19 and TRBJ1-5; 7 nucleotides line up with TRBD1. The CDR3 has 15 amino acids. Unmatched junction bases numbered 6, after V lost 3 bases and J lost 4 bases. Germline values: CDR1 LNHDA, CDR2 SQIVND (reference sequence). CDR3 coding DNA: TGTGCCAGTAGTATGTACAGGGGAACTAATCAGCCCCAGCATTTT. Protein sequence: CASSMYRGTNQPQHF.